Presented here are 20 T cell receptor beta chains from one specimen sequenced in a study of T cells expressing NK-cell markers. TCRdb reprocessed the 5' RACE reads, with one entry per CDR3 protein and no DNA. This repertoire comprises about 460,000 distinct CDR3 sequences; its ten largest clones make up more than 1.4%. Specimen: blood T cells: a sorted CD56 or NKG2C T cell subset, CD4+ or CD8+ T cells, or bulk PBMC T cells (not recorded which). The receptor source for this set is a woman in her 50s in good health.

The chain uses TRBV3-1 and TRBJ2-7; TCRdb proposes TRBD2, but this gene call is untestable without DNA. The length of the CDR3 is 16 residues. Germline lookup yields CDR1 LGHDT and CDR2 YNNKEL (reference sequence). CDR3 residues: CASSRLRLAGSDEQYF.

The V and J genes are TRBV7-9 and TRBJ1-1. The CDR3 totals 15 residues. CDR1 and CDR2 (germline): SEHNR, FQNEAQ (reference sequence). This chain's CDR3 is CASSLSRLKATEAFF.

The V call is TRBV9, the J call TRBJ2-1. Per germline, CDR1 SGDLS and CDR2 YYNGEE. This CDR3 is built from 13 residues. Here the CDR3 reads CASSVVTLGEQFF.

The chain recombines TRBV6-6 with TRBJ1-1; TCRdb's D call, TRBD1, is unchecked because there is no DNA. CDR1 and CDR2 from the germline V gene are MNHNY and SVGAGI (reference sequence). This CDR3 is built from 18 residues. CDR3 protein: CASSPGIGGQTPNTEAFF.

V usage is TRBV20-1 and J usage is TRBJ1-5; TCRdb lists TRBD1, though no DNA is available to test this call. CDR1 and CDR2 from the germline V gene are DFQATT and SNEGSKA (reference sequence). CDR3 length equals 13 residues. The CDR3 loop is CSAEDRSNQPQHF.

Here the CDR3 reads CASSLATVNEAFF. This rearrangement joins TRBV5-1 to TRBJ1-1; no DNA is available, so the TRBD1 call from TCRdb remains unchecked. The germline V gene has CDR1 SGHRS and CDR2 YFSETQ. The CDR3 loop spans 13 amino acids.

This rearrangement joins TRBV29-1 to TRBJ2-5; the TCRdb call, TRBD1, lacks DNA for checking. The germline CDR1 and CDR2 sequences are SQVTM and ANQGSEA. The CDR3 runs 13 residues. The CDR3 loop is CSGTGRVGETQYF.

The chain carries TRBV6-5 and TRBJ2-1. The CDR3 runs to 15 residues. Germline V lookup: CDR1 MNHEY, CDR2 SVGAGI. The CDR3 spells CASSYAGVINNEQFF.

This chain joins TRBV11-3 and TRBJ2-2; the TCRdb D gene call, TRBD2, has no DNA to confirm it. Germline CDR1 and CDR2: SGHNT and YENEEA. The CDR3 totals 17 residues. The CDR3 loop reads CASSPLGLAGQTGELFF.

This chain connects TRBV12-3 or TRBV12-4 to TRBJ1-1. The CDR3 is 15 residues long. The CDR3 is CASSSGWTGGTEAFF.

This chain connects TRBV20-1 to TRBJ2-3; TCRdb's D call of TRBD1 is untestable without DNA. The V gene's germline CDR1 is DFQATT and CDR2 SNEGSKA (reference sequence). The CDR3 is 15 residues long. The CDR3 is CSARDPTTGVGTQYF.

The CDR3 sequence: CASSLPQGHGYTF. V gene TRBV12-3 or TRBV12-4 combines with J gene TRBJ1-2; TCRdb returns TRBD1, unconfirmable since there is no DNA. The CDR3 runs to 13 residues.

The chain carries TRBV6-5 and TRBJ2-5; TCRdb indicates TRBD2, and absent DNA this call remains unverified. CDR3 length equals 14 residues. Germline V lookup: CDR1 MNHEY, CDR2 SVGAGI. The CDR3 spells CASKGLAGGGTQYF.

This chain connects TRBV5-1 to TRBJ2-6. The CDR3 runs to 16 residues. The germline CDR1 and CDR2 sequences are SGHRS and YFSETQ. This CDR3 reads CASSSSVVAGANVLTF.

This chain joins TRBV10-3 and TRBJ2-1; the D call of TRBD2 rests on TCRdb alone, since no DNA is present to check it. CDR3 length: 14 amino acids. CDR1 ENHRY and CDR2 SYGVKD come from the germline V gene. CDR3 loop: CAISVSGSSNEQFF.

The V and J genes are TRBV11-3 and TRBJ2-2; TCRdb indicates TRBD2, and absent DNA this call remains unverified. The V gene's germline CDR1 is SGHNT and CDR2 YENEEA. The CDR3 runs 18 residues. CDR3 sequence reads: CASSRDGTSGRVAGELFF.

V and J are TRBV20-1 and TRBJ2-3; TCRdb's assignment of TRBD2 cannot be checked, as there is no DNA. The CDR3 runs 14 residues. The germline gives CDR1 DFQATT, CDR2 SNEGSKA (reference sequence). The CDR3 reads CSAALARGTDTQYF.

The chain links TRBV7-3 to TRBJ1-1; TCRdb's D call, TRBD1, is unchecked because there is no DNA. The germline gives CDR1 SGHTA, CDR2 FQGTGA. This CDR3 has 14 residues. CDR3 region: CASRSPSGTNEAFF.

CDR3 protein: CASSQKGLQYGYTF. This chain connects TRBV3-1 to TRBJ1-2; checking the TCRdb D call of TRBD1 is not possible without DNA. The CDR3 is made up of 14 amino acids. The germline V gene has CDR1 LGHDT and CDR2 YNNKEL (reference sequence). The variable domain in full, completed from reference TRBV3-1 and TRBJ1-2, reads DTAVSQTPKYLVTQMGNDKSIKCEQNLGHDTMYWYKQDSKKFLKIMFSYNNKELIINETVPNRFSPKSPDKAHLNLHINSLELGDSAVYFCASSQKGLQYGYTFGSGTRLTVV.

Here the CDR3 reads CASSDRVVAEGNIQYF. V is TRBV2 and J is TRBJ2-4; the D call of TRBD2 rests on TCRdb alone, since no DNA is present to check it. The CDR3 is made up of 16 amino acids. Germline CDR1 SNHLY, CDR2 FYNNEI.